This T cell receptor beta chain was identified during a study of shared clonotypes between healthy human individuals. Germline values: CDR1 SGDLS, CDR2 YYNGEE. The CDR3 runs 15 residues. Unmatched junction bases numbered 5, after V lost 3 bases and J lost 10 bases. Clones were read by immunoSEQ multiplex PCR, and TCRdb kept only the in-frame ones, dropping some. This sample has 2 million or so clones; roughly 95% occur once, and the top ten carry 0.13%. The chain combines TRBV9 with TRBJ1-6; TRBD1 matches 12 bases. Sequencing used naive CD4+ T cells sorted from blood. As to subset: CD45RA+ positively selected. The source is a young man in good health. The CDR3 DNA reads TGTGCCAGCAGCGGGGACAGGGGGCGCGTATCACCCCTCCACTTT. This translates into CASSGDRGRVSPLHF.